This entry lists 25 T cell receptor beta chains sequenced from one sample in a study of Ad26.COV2.S vaccination and SARS-CoV-2 variants. Some clones are missing from TCRdb's copy, which holds only in-frame ones; the method was immunoSEQ multiplex PCR. This table has roughly 180,000 clones, approximately 90% appearing once. Sequenced here: peripheral blood, sampled after recovery from COVID-19. The receptors derive from a human donor who had recovered from COVID-19.

The chain couples TRBV7-3 to TRBJ2-2, with D tentatively TRBD2 (6 bases). V lost 8 bases, J lost 2 bases, and 12 bases lay in between. Germline values: CDR1 SGHTA, CDR2 FQGTGA. The CDR3 has 14 residues. CDR3 in amino acids: CASSVADNTGELFF. CDR3 nucleotides: TGTGCCAGCTCAGTAGCGGACAACACCGGGGAGCTGTTTTTT.

The V call is TRBV2, the J call TRBJ1-2; TRBD1 might be the D (5 bases). The CDR3 contains 13 residues. V was cut by 4 bases and J by 0 bases, with 6 bases left in between. In germline, CDR1 is SNHLY, CDR2 FYNNEI. The CDR3 bases are TGTGCCAGCAGTGGGGGGGCTAACTATGGCTACACCTTC. Translated: CASSGGANYGYTF.

The chain carries TRBV6-6 and TRBJ1-5; a possible D gene is TRBD1 (6 bases). Trimming took off 6 bases at V and 7 bases at J, with 13 bases between the two ends. This CDR3 has 13 amino acids. Germline V gene lookup returns CDR1 MNHNY and CDR2 SVGAGI (reference sequence). CDR3 nucleotides: TGTGCCAGCAGCCCACAGGGTTTCCAGCCCCAGCATTTT. It specifies CASSPQGFQPQHF.

V and J are TRBV9 and TRBJ2-2; possible D gene TRBD2, 5 bases. The CDR3 is 15 amino acids. The germline V and J ends were trimmed by 0 bases and 1 base, with 7 bases remaining between them. The germline V gene has CDR1 SGDLS and CDR2 YYNGEE. The CDR3 loop reads CASSVAGRNTGELFF. The CDR3 nucleotides read TGTGCCAGCAGCGTAGCGGGGAGGAACACCGGGGAGCTGTTTTTT.

The rearrangement uses TRBV4-2 and TRBJ2-5; 8 bases are a match to TRBD2. This CDR3 region has 16 residues. Germline V CDR1 and CDR2: LGHNA, YNFKEQ. The trim removed 1 base at V and 2 bases at J, leaving 6 bases unmatched. The DNA of the CDR3 is TGTGCCAGCAGCCAAGGGAGCGGGAGCGGGCAAGAGACCCAGTACTTC. Protein product: CASSQGSGSGQETQYF.

This chain uses TRBV19 with TRBJ1-2, with 10 bases identical to TRBD1. Losses at the gene ends were 4 bases for V and 4 bases for J; bases not matched to a gene: 9. The CDR3 extends over 16 amino acids. The germline gives CDR1 LNHDA, CDR2 SQIVND (reference sequence). CDR3 sequence (DNA): TGTGCCAGTAGTACCCGACAGGGGGCTCAGAGCTATGGCTACACCTTC. It yields the protein CASSTRQGAQSYGYTF.

This clone was seen ten or more times. The genes are TRBV4-2 and TRBJ2-1; TRBD2 matches at 8 bases. There are 18 residues in the CDR3. The V and J ends lost 0 bases and 3 bases, in that order; junction bases with no gene match: 10. Per germline, CDR1 LGHNA and CDR2 YNFKEQ. The DNA for the CDR3 is TGTGCCAGCAGCCAAGATATGCCCGGGACTAGGGGCTACAATGAGCAGTTCTTC. This sequence encodes CASSQDMPGTRGYNEQFF.

The chain uses TRBV28 and TRBJ1-2, with unresolved D. CDR3 length equals 11 residues. The V gene lost 7 bases and the J gene lost 5 bases, with 8 bases spanning the gap. CDR1 is MDHEN, CDR2 SYDVKM, per germline. For the CDR3, the DNA is TGTGCCAGCACCTACGGGTATGGCTACACCTTC. It specifies CASTYGYGYTF.

The chain has TRBV4-1 and TRBJ2-7; 8 nucleotides align to TRBD2. Germline CDR1 MGHRA, CDR2 YSYEKL. V dropped 1 base and J dropped 4; count of bases not matched to a gene: 6. The CDR3 covers 15 residues. CDR3 nucleotides: TGCGCCAGCAGCCAAGGGGAGCGGGAGATGTACGAGCAGTACTTC. Protein product: CASSQGEREMYEQYF.

The chain combines TRBV30 with TRBJ1-2; D is uncertain. V was trimmed by 3 bases and J by 1 base, leaving 12 bases between them. Germline V gene lookup returns CDR1 GTSNPN and CDR2 SVGIG (reference sequence). The CDR3 runs to 14 residues. CDR3 DNA sequence: TGTGCCTGGAGAAGGAGAGACTTTAACTATGGCTACACCTTC. Translation gives CAWRRRDFNYGYTF.

DNA for the CDR3: TGTGCCAGTAGTATCCCCGGGCAGCCCCAGCATTTT. This codes for CASSIPGQPQHF. This sequence joins TRBV19 and TRBJ1-5; D is unclear. Germline CDR1 reads LNHDA; CDR2 reads SQIVND (reference sequence). V lost 3 bases and J 7 bases, leaving 7 bases between the germline ends. The CDR3 length is 12 residues.

The sample holds one count of this clone. The CDR3 DNA sequence: TGTGCCAGCTCCCCCGGTGTAGTGCTGGGGAATTCACCCCTCCACTTT. Translating gives CASSPGVVLGNSPLHF. This chain joins TRBV2 and TRBJ1-6; unclear D gene. This CDR3 is 16 amino acids long. V was trimmed by 8 bases and J by 7 bases, leaving 21 bases between them. Germline loops: CDR1 SNHLY, CDR2 FYNNEI.

V and J are TRBV7-8 and TRBJ2-1; a possible D gene is TRBD2 (5 bases). Germline V CDR1 and CDR2: SGHVS, FQNEAQ. CDR3 length: 15 residues. V gave up 6 bases and J gave up 1 base, with 13 bases separating them. The CDR3 DNA follows: TGTGCCAGCAGGAACCGGGATTCGTCCTACAATGAGCAGTTCTTC. This translates into CASRNRDSSYNEQFF.

V gene TRBV6-4 combines with J gene TRBJ2-1; TRBD2 matches at 9 bases. The germline gives CDR1 MRHNA, CDR2 SNTAGT. CDR3 length equals 16 residues. The V segment lost 5 bases and the J segment 7 bases; nucleotides outside the gene matches: 12. CDR3 sequence (DNA): TGTGCCAGCAGTCTCGCGTCGGCGGGGGGGCTGAATGAGCAGTTCTTC. Encoded protein: CASSLASAGGLNEQFF.

The V and J genes are TRBV29-1 and TRBJ1-1, with D possibly being TRBD1 (5 bases). Per the germline V gene, CDR1 is SQVTM and CDR2 is ANQGSEA. V shed 7 bases and J shed 1 base, with 10 bases lying between them. There are 12 residues in the CDR3. CDR3 sequence (DNA): TGCAGCGCCAGGGCCACGAACACTGAAGCTTTCTTT. It is translated as CSARATNTEAFF. The full variable domain, with the rest looked up from reference TRBV29-1 and TRBJ1-1, is SAVISQKPSRDICQRGTSLTIQCQVDSQVTMMFWYRQQPGQSLTLIATANQGSEATYESGFVIDKFPISRPNLTFSTLTVSNMSPEDSSIYLCSARATNTEAFFGQGTRLTVV.

The gene calls are TRBV3-1 (or the pseudogene TRBV3-2) and TRBJ2-1, with TRBD2 identical over 9 bases. The CDR3 spans 16 residues. Unmatched junction bases numbered 12, after V lost 4 bases and J lost 8 bases. Per germline, CDR1 LGHDT and CDR2 YNNKEL (reference sequence). This CDR3 reads CASSPRGSGGHDEQFF. CDR3 DNA sequence: TGTGCCAGCAGCCCCCGGGGTAGCGGGGGTCACGATGAGCAGTTCTTC.

This clone has more than one count but fewer than ten. V usage is TRBV7-2 and J usage is TRBJ2-3; tentative D call: TRBD2 (7 bases). Per germline, CDR1 SGHTA and CDR2 FQGNSA. The CDR3 extends over 16 amino acids. V was shortened by 1 base and J by 13 bases, with 24 bases between the two germline ends. The CDR3 bases are TGTGCCAGCAGCTTAGTTAGGAGCGAGGGGGGGCGAGGGAAGTATTTT. It codes for CASSLVRSEGGRGKYF. The whole variable domain, remainder taken from reference TRBV7-2 and TRBJ2-3, is GAGVSQSPSNKVTEKGKDVELRCDPISGHTALYWYRQSLGQGLEFLIYFQGNSAPDKSGLPSDRFSAERTGGSVSTLTIQRTQQEDSAVYLCASSLVRSEGGRGKYFGPGTRLTVL.

J is TRBJ1-6 and V is TRBV30; D possibly corresponds to TRBD1 (6 bases). With 2 bases removed from V and 9 bases from J, the gap between germline ends came to 11 bases. This CDR3 spans 13 amino acids. The germline V gene encodes CDR1 GTSNPN and CDR2 SVGIG (reference sequence). The CDR3 DNA reads as TGTGCCTGGAGTCTGGGACAAACTTCACCCCTCCACTTT. Protein: CAWSLGQTSPLHF.

This clone has only a few counts. Other DNA sequences in this sample translate to the same CDR3. V gene TRBV18 combines with J gene TRBJ1-1; 7 bases agree with TRBD1. V shed 1 base and J 2 bases; nucleotides not matched to a gene: 1. CDR1 is KGHSH, CDR2 LQKENI, per germline. The CDR3 is 14 residues long. The CDR3 reads CASSPQGANTEAFF. The CDR3 nucleotides are TGTGCCAGCTCACCACAGGGGGCTAACACTGAAGCTTTCTTT. Variable domain in full (rest from reference TRBV18 and TRBJ1-1): NAGVMQNPRHLVRRRGQEARLRCSPMKGHSHVYWYRQLPEEGLKFMVYLQKENIIDESGMPKERFSAEFPKEGPSILRIQQVVRGDSAAYFCASSPQGANTEAFFGQGTRLTVV.

V is TRBV7-2 and J is TRBJ2-3, with no clear D. The germline V gene has CDR1 SGHTA and CDR2 FQGNSA. This CDR3 region has 12 residues. Deletions cut 5 bases from V and 4 bases from J, with 7 bases between. The CDR3 sequence: CASSNPADTQYF. DNA for the CDR3: TGTGCCAGCAGCAACCCAGCAGATACGCAGTATTTT. The full variable domain, in which reference TRBV7-2 and TRBJ2-3 provide the parts outside the CDR3, is GAGVSQSPSNKVTEKGKDVELRCDPISGHTALYWYRQSLGQGLEFLIYFQGNSAPDKSGLPSDRFSAERTGGSVSTLTIQRTQQEDSAVYLCASSNPADTQYFGPGTRLTVL.

A single count supports this clone. The chain recombines TRBV28 with TRBJ2-4; a possible D gene is TRBD2 (8 bases). CDR1 is MDHEN and CDR2 is SYDVKM in the germline V gene. V lost 6 bases and J lost 4, with 16 bases in between. The CDR3 is 15 residues long. This chain's CDR3 is CASSGRGQVKNIQYF. In nucleotides, the CDR3 is TGTGCCAGCAGCGGGAGGGGGCAGGTGAAAAACATTCAGTACTTC.

V is TRBV24-1 and J is TRBJ2-7, with TRBD1 matching over 9 bases. Losses at the gene ends were 5 bases for V and 4 bases for J; bases not matched to a gene: 8. The CDR3 runs to 15 residues. Germline CDR1 and CDR2: KGHDR and SFDVKD. This CDR3 reads CATSAPDRGVYEQYF. The CDR3 coding sequence is TGTGCCACCAGTGCCCCGGACAGGGGAGTATACGAGCAGTACTTC.

The chain joins TRBV29-1 to TRBJ2-2; TRBD1 might be the D (5 bases). The V gene's germline CDR1 is SQVTM and CDR2 ANQGSEA. V was shortened by 4 bases and J by 6 bases, with 15 bases between the two germline ends. CDR3 length equals 14 residues. As DNA, the CDR3 is TGCAGCGTTGTAGGGCAGGGAAACGCCGGGGAGCTGTTTTTT. Protein product: CSVVGQGNAGELFF.

The chain has TRBV5-8 and TRBJ2-1, with 10 bases aligning to TRBD2. Germline assignment: CDR1 SGHTS and CDR2 YDEGEE. The junction had 2 bases not matched to a gene; V was cut back by 1 base and J by 10 bases. CDR3 length: 13 residues. The chain's CDR3 is CASSLTLAGEQFF. The DNA of the CDR3 is TGTGCCAGCAGCTTGACACTAGCGGGAGAGCAGTTCTTC. The whole variable domain, remainder taken from reference TRBV5-8 and TRBJ2-1, is EAGVTQSPTHLIKTRGQQATLRCSPISGHTSVYWYQQALGLGLQFLLWYDEGEERNRGNFPPRFSGRQFPNYSSELNVNALELEDSALYLCASSLTLAGEQFFGPGTRLTVL.

The chain has TRBV10-3 and TRBJ1-2; no clear D gene. Germline values: CDR1 ENHRY, CDR2 SYGVKD. Deletions cut 8 bases from V and 8 bases from J, with 15 bases between. This CDR3 has 12 amino acids. CDR3 sequence reads: CAIEGSLEGYTF. CDR3 DNA: TGTGCCATCGAGGGCAGCTTGGAGGGCTACACCTTC.